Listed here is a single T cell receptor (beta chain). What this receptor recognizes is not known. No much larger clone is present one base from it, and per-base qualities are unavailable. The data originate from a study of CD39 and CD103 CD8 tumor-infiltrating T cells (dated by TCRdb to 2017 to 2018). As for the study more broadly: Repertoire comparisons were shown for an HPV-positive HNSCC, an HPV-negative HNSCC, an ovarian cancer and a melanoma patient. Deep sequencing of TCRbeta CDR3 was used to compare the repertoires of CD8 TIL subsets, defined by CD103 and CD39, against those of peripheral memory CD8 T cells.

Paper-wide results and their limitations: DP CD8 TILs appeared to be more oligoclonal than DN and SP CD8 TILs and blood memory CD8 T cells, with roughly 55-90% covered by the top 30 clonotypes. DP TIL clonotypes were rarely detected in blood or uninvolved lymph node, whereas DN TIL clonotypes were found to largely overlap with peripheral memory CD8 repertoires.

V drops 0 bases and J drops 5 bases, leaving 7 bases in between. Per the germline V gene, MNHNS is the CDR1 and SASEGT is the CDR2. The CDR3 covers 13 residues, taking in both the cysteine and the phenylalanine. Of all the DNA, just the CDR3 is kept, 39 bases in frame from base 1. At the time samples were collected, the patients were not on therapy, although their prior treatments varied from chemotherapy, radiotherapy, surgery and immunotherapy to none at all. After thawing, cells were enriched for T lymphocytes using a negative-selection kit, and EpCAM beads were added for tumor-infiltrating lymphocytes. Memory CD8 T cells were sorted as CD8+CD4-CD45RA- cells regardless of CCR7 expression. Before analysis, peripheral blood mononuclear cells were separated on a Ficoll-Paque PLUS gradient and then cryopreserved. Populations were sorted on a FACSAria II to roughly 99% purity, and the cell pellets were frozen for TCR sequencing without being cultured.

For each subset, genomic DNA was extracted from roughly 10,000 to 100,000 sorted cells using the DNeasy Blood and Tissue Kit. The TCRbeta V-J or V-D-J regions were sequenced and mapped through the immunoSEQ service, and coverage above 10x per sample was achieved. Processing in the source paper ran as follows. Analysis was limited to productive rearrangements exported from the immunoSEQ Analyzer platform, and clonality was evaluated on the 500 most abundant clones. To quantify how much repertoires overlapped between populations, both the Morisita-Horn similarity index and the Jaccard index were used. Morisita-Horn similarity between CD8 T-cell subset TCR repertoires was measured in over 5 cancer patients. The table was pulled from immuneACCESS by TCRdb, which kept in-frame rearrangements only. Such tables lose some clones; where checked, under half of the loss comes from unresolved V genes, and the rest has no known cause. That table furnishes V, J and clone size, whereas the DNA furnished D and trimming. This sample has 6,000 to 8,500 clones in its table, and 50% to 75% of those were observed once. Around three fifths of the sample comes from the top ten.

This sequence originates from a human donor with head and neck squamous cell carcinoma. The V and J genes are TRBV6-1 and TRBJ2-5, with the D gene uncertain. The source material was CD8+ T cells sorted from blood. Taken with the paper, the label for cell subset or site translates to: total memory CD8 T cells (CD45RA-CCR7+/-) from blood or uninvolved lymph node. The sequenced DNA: TGTGCCAGCAGTGAAGCTGGGTTTGAGACCCAGTACTTC. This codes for CASSEAGFETQYF.